This T cell receptor beta chain was sequenced during a study of blood T cell repertoires in COVID-19. V shed 7 bases and J 1 base; nucleotides not matched to a gene: 6. CDR3 length: 14 residues. Germline-derived CDR1 and CDR2 are SGHRS and YFSETQ. Profiled with immunoSEQ multiplex PCR; TCRdb holds only in-frame clones, not every one. The table has around 180,000 clones, roughly three quarters seen once. Material for sequencing was peripheral blood. V is TRBV5-1 and J is TRBJ2-7; 9 bases agree with TRBD2. The source is a woman of 80 years or more with COVID-19, enrolled during active disease. The CDR3 sequence: CASRDSGGSYEQYF. The DNA for the CDR3 is TGCGCCAGCCGCGATAGCGGGGGATCCTACGAGCAGTACTTC.